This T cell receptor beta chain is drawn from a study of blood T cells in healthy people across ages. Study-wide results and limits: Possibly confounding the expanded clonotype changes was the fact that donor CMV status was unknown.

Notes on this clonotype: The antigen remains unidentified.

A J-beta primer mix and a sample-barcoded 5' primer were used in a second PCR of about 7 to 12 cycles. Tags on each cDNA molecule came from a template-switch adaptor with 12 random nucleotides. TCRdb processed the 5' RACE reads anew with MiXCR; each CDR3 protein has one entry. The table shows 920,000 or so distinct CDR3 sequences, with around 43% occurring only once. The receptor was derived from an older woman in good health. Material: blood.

The CDR3 nucleotides read TGTGCCATCAGGACAGGGGTAAAGGACGAGCAGTACTTC. As protein: CAIRTGVKDEQYF. The V and J genes are TRBV10-3 and TRBJ2-7, with 8 bases lining up with TRBD1. Trimming at V came to 6 bases and at J to 5 bases, leaving 6 bases not matched to a gene. This CDR3 has 13 residues. Germline V gene lookup returns CDR1 ENHRY and CDR2 SYGVKD.